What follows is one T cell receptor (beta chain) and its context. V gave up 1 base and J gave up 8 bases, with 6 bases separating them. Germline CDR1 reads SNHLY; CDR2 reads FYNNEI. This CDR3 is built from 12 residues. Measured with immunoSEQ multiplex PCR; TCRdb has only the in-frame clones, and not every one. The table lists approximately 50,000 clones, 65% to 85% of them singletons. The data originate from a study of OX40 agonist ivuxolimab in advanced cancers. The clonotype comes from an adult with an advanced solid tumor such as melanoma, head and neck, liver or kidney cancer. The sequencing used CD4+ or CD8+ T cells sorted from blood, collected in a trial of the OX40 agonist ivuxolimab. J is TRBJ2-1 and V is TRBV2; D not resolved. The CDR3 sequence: CASSEVLDEQFF. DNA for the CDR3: TGTGCCAGCAGTGAAGTGTTGGATGAGCAGTTCTTC.